This T cell receptor (beta chain) was captured in a study of early T cells in non-severe SARS-CoV-2 infection. Whole-study results and caveats: Matching results from VDJdb favored anti-spike CD8 responses, leaving private and CD4 specificities undetected.

Unique molecular identifier tags were affixed to discrete cDNA molecules. MiXCR was run by TCRdb on the 5' RACE reads, yielding one entry per CDR3 protein. The repertoire consists of tens of thousands of distinct CDR3 sequences, with under 7.5% occurring once and the leading ten covering under 9.5%. At least ten counts were recorded for this clonotype. Its cognate antigen is unknown. CDR3 length equals 11 residues. The ends were cut back, 6 bases at V and 6 bases at J, with 9 bases in the middle. From germline, CDR1 is MNHEY and CDR2 SVGEGT. This clonotype originated in an adult who was a healthcare worker with PCR-confirmed SARS-CoV-2 infection or an uninfected control (not recorded which). Sequencing was done on a sample of whole blood. The V gene is TRBV6-2 or TRBV6-3, the J gene TRBJ2-7; possibly TRBD1 or TRBD2 for D (5 bases each). The CDR3 DNA is TGTGCCAGCAGGAGGGGTAGCGAGCAGTACTTC. Translating it yields CASRRGSEQYF.